These 21 T cell receptor beta chains share one sample of origin, sequenced in a study of blood T cell repertoires in COVID-19. Clones were read by immunoSEQ multiplex PCR, and TCRdb kept only the in-frame ones, dropping some. This repertoire shows approximately 22,000 clones, about 91% found once; its top ten account for approximately 3.4%. Sequencing was performed on peripheral blood. Receptors were obtained from an older woman with active COVID-19.

This chain joins TRBV4-1 and TRBJ2-7, with a tentative D call TRBD1 (6 bases). The CDR3 is made up of 14 amino acids. V shed 5 bases and J shed 3 bases, with 14 bases lying between them. CDR1 MGHRA and CDR2 YSYEKL come from the germline V gene. The CDR3 reads CASSSGTRNYEQYF. The DNA of the CDR3 is TGCGCCAGCAGCTCTGGGACAAGAAACTACGAGCAGTACTTC.

The chain employs TRBV5-5 and TRBJ2-7, with 14 bases fitting TRBD2. This CDR3 contains 16 residues. The germline V gene encodes CDR1 SGHKS and CDR2 YYEKEE (reference sequence). V shed 0 bases and J 11 bases; nucleotides not matched to a gene: 10. The CDR3 loop reads CASSLAPGLAGVGEYF. The CDR3, as DNA: TGTGCCAGCAGCTTGGCGCCGGGACTAGCGGGAGTGGGCGAGTACTTC.

The chain is built from TRBV3-1 (or the pseudogene TRBV3-2) and TRBJ2-1, with 11 bases lining up with TRBD2. J lost 2 bases, V lost 4 bases, and 4 bases had no gene match. The V gene's germline CDR1 is LGHDT and CDR2 YNNKEL (reference sequence). The CDR3 is 16 residues long. The CDR3 protein is CASSRPGLAAYNEQFF. As DNA, the CDR3 is TGTGCCAGCAGCCGCCCGGGACTAGCGGCCTACAATGAGCAGTTCTTC.

This clone was seen only once. J is TRBJ1-4 and V is TRBV2; 9 nucleotides align to TRBD1. Germline CDR1 and CDR2: SNHLY and FYNNEI. J lost 1 base, V lost 6 bases, and 27 bases had no gene match. This CDR3 comprises 23 residues. CDR3 DNA: TGTGCCAGCAGGGCTCGACCCCCGAAGAGTCCGGACAGGGGTAAAAGAACTAATGAAAAACTGTTTTTT. This codes for CASRARPPKSPDRGKRTNEKLFF.

The chain couples TRBV29-1 to TRBJ1-2; tentatively, D is TRBD1 (5 bases). V gave up 4 bases and J gave up 4 bases, with 7 bases separating them. This CDR3 contains 11 residues. The germline gives CDR1 SQVTM, CDR2 ANQGSEA. This CDR3 is CSVGQGYGYTF. CDR3 DNA sequence: TGCAGCGTTGGCCAGGGCTATGGCTACACCTTC.

The rearrangement links TRBV6-2 or TRBV6-3 to TRBJ2-7; no definite D call. The CDR3 spans 15 residues. Looked up from germline, CDR1 is MNHEY and CDR2 is SVGEGT. The V end was cut by 3 bases, the J end by 0 bases, with 12 bases between. CDR3 coding DNA: TGTGCCAGCAGTTATAGTCTTCTGTCCTCCTACGAGCAGTACTTC. As protein: CASSYSLLSSYEQYF.

The chain couples TRBV11-2 to TRBJ2-2; TRBD2 might be the D (7 bases). V was shortened by 4 bases and J by 2 bases, with 14 bases between the two germline ends. The CDR3 length is 16 residues. Germline V gene lookup returns CDR1 SGHAT and CDR2 FQNNGV. The CDR3 reads CASSSGAGTNTGELFF. For the CDR3, the DNA is TGTGCCAGCAGCTCCGGAGCGGGGACAAACACCGGGGAGCTGTTTTTT.

V and J are TRBV28 and TRBJ2-6; tentative D call: TRBD1 (6 bases). Germline lookup yields CDR1 MDHEN and CDR2 SYDVKM. Between the trimmed V and J ends, which lost 5 bases and 9 bases, there was a span of 17 bases. The length of the CDR3 is 15 residues. CDR3 DNA: TGTGCCAGCAGTAGACCCCAGGGGACGGTCAACGTCCTGACTTTC. Encoded protein: CASSRPQGTVNVLTF.

This clone was picked up one time. The gene calls are TRBV6-2 or TRBV6-3 and TRBJ1-2; no clear D gene. Trimming removed 4 bases at V and 3 bases at J, with 18 bases between. This CDR3 contains 16 residues. Per the germline V gene, CDR1 is MNHEY and CDR2 is SVGEGT. CDR3 in DNA: TGTGCCAGCAGTTCCGCCGGGTCCCTTCGGCACTATGGCTACACCTTC. Translated, it gives CASSSAGSLRHYGYTF.

This clone was found once. This chain links TRBV28 with TRBJ1-2, with 8 bases aligning to TRBD1. Per the germline V gene, CDR1 is MDHEN and CDR2 is SYDVKM. The V segment lost 4 bases and the J segment 2 bases; nucleotides outside the gene matches: 3. The CDR3 loop spans 14 amino acids. The CDR3 here is CASSSWDRNYGYTF. The CDR3 DNA is TGTGCCAGCAGTTCGTGGGACAGGAACTATGGCTACACCTTC.

The chain couples TRBV5-1 to TRBJ2-7; TRBD2 is a possible D gene (5 bases). The germline CDR1 and CDR2 sequences are SGHRS and YFSETQ. CDR3 length equals 14 residues. V was cut by 2 bases and J by 0 bases, with 9 bases left in between. The CDR3 region is CASSFRGPSYEQYF. Written as DNA, the CDR3 is TGCGCCAGCAGCTTCCGAGGGCCCTCCTACGAGCAGTACTTC.

The V gene is TRBV5-4, the J gene TRBJ2-5; 9 nucleotides agree with TRBD1. The trim removed 4 bases at V and 2 bases at J, leaving 3 bases unmatched. This CDR3 comprises 14 residues. The germline gives CDR1 SGHNT, CDR2 YYREEE (reference sequence). The CDR3 reads CASSPGTGQETQYF. The CDR3 DNA reads as TGTGCCAGCAGCCCAGGGACAGGGCAAGAGACCCAGTACTTC. Together with reference TRBV5-4 and TRBJ2-5, the CDR3 gives the full variable domain: ETGVTQSPTHLIKTRGQQVTLRCSSQSGHNTVSWYQQALGQGPQFIFQYYREEENGRGNFPPRFSGLQFPNYSSELNVNALELDDSALYLCASSPGTGQETQYFGPGTRLLVL.

CDR3 DNA: TGTGCCAGCAGCATACGGACAGCTGAGCAGTTCTTC. It specifies CASSIRTAEQFF. The rearrangement uses TRBV13 and TRBJ2-1, with a weak D call TRBD1 (6 bases). V lost 5 bases, J lost 9 bases, and 11 bases lay in between. Per germline, CDR1 PRHDT and CDR2 FYEKMQ (reference sequence). The CDR3 loop spans 12 amino acids.

The gene calls are TRBV2 and TRBJ1-2; 11 bases map to TRBD1. This CDR3 region has 15 residues. With 6 bases clipped from V and 3 bases from J, the junction kept 6 bases outside the gene matches. Germline CDR1 and CDR2: SNHLY and FYNNEI. The CDR3 loop reads CASSNGQGAHYGYTF. The CDR3 DNA is TGTGCCAGCAGCAATGGACAGGGGGCACACTATGGCTACACCTTC.

The V gene is TRBV2, the J gene TRBJ1-5, with 7 bases fitting TRBD1. There are 14 residues in the CDR3. Looked up from germline, CDR1 is SNHLY and CDR2 is FYNNEI. The V and J ends lost 6 bases and 3 bases, in that order; junction bases with no gene match: 5. The CDR3 loop is CASSGGQNNQPQHF. The DNA of the CDR3 is TGTGCCAGCAGCGGGGGACAGAACAATCAGCCCCAGCATTTT.

This clone has only one observation. The V and J genes are TRBV6-2 or TRBV6-3 and TRBJ2-7, with TRBD1 matching 7 bases. Germline V lookup: CDR1 MNHEY, CDR2 SVGEGT. The CDR3 runs 15 residues. Trimming cost V 0 bases and J 9 bases; bases outside gene matches: 11. The CDR3 reads CASSYSRTGPLGQYF. CDR3 coding DNA: TGTGCCAGCAGTTACTCGAGGACAGGACCCCTTGGGCAGTACTTC.

This clone was seen once. This chain joins TRBV27 and TRBJ2-7; 8 bases line up with TRBD2. Germline V gene data show CDR1 as MNHEY and CDR2 as SMNVEV (reference sequence). V lost 4 bases and J lost 7; bases outside the gene matches: 15. This CDR3 is 16 amino acids long. CDR3 protein: CASSSNSAGGGWEQYF. The CDR3 nucleotides read TGTGCCAGCAGTTCCAACTCCGCCGGCGGGGGGTGGGAGCAGTACTTC.

The genes are TRBV5-1 and TRBJ2-1; D is perhaps TRBD1 (7 bases). The CDR3 has 14 amino acids. With 3 bases removed from V and 6 bases from J, the gap between germline ends came to 13 bases. The germline CDR1 and CDR2 sequences are SGHRS and YFSETQ. As DNA, the CDR3 is TGCGCCAGCAGCTGGAGGGACAGACCCAATGAGCAGTTCTTC. It specifies CASSWRDRPNEQFF.

The chain uses TRBV4-2 and TRBJ1-6; D perhaps matches TRBD1 (5 bases). The germline V gene has CDR1 LGHNA and CDR2 YNFKEQ. The CDR3 is 15 residues long. Trimming took off 4 bases at V and 4 bases at J, with 11 bases between the two ends. Here the CDR3 DNA reads TGTGCCAGCAGCCCGGAAGACAGTTATAATTCACCCCTCCACTTT. Residues: CASSPEDSYNSPLHF.

This clone was recorded once. The V call is TRBV9, the J call TRBJ1-6, with a weak D call TRBD1 (6 bases). Germline V gene sequence: CDR1 SGDLS, CDR2 YYNGEE. The length of the CDR3 is 15 residues. V shed 3 bases and J shed 5 bases, with 12 bases lying between them. CDR3 loop: CASSEGTYNNSPLHF. Here the CDR3 DNA reads TGTGCCAGCAGCGAAGGGACATACAATAATTCACCCCTCCACTTT.

CDR3 protein: CASSPTVAETQYF. Written as DNA, the CDR3 is TGTGCCAGCTCACCAACAGTTGCGGAGACCCAGTACTTC. The genes are TRBV18 and TRBJ2-5; no reliable D call. Germline V gene data show CDR1 as KGHSH and CDR2 as LQKENI. The CDR3 covers 13 residues. Trimming cost V 2 bases and J 5 bases, with 9 bases left between them.